What follows describes a single T cell receptor (beta chain). Lacking the conserved final phenylalanine or tryptophan, this CDR3 likely reflects a read error. This CDR3 has 18 residues. Germline lookup yields CDR1 MDHEN and CDR2 SYDVKM. The V gene end was trimmed by 6 bases and the J gene end by 0 bases; junction bases not matched to a gene: 14. The presence of a unique molecular identifier marked each TCR cDNA molecule. Each CDR3 protein is one row after TCRdb ran MiXCR on the 5' RACE reads. The sample contains tens of thousands of distinct CDR3 sequences, about 12% of which appear only once. The data are from a study of spatial heterogeneity in lung cancer. As for time point: sample taken at primary tumor resection. 72 TRACERx patients with early, untreated non-small cell lung cancer donated samples.

The source is a male donor with early-stage non-small cell lung cancer. Sequencing used PBMCs, obtained at surgery. J is TRBJ1-5 and V is TRBV28; TRBD1 matches at 7 bases. The CDR3 DNA reads TGTGCCAGCAGAACAACCGGGACAGAGAATTATAGCAATCAGCCCCAGCATTCT. Its protein product is CASRTTGTENYSNQPQHS.